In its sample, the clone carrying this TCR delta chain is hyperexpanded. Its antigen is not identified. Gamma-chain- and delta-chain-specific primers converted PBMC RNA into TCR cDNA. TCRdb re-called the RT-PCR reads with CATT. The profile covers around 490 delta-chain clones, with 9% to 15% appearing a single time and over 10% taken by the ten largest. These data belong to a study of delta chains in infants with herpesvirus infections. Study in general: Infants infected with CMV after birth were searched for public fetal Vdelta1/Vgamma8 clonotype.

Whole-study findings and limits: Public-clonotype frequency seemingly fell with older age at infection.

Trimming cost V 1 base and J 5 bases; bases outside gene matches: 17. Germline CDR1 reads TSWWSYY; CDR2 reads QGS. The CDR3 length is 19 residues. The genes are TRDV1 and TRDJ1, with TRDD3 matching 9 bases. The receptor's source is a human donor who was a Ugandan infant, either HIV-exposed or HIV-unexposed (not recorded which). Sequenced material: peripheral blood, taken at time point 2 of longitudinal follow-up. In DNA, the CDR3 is TGTGCTCTTGGGGAACACTACTACGGGGGATACAGGTTGGTAGATAAACTCATCTTT. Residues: CALGEHYYGGYRLVDKLIF.